The entry that follows covers one T cell receptor beta chain sequence. Its antigen is currently unknown. The germline V gene encodes CDR1 MDHEN and CDR2 SYDVKM. Trimming removed 9 bases from V and 4 bases from J, with 16 bases in between. The CDR3 sequence is 13 residues long. The sample comes from a study of Graves' ophthalmopathy and Graves' hyperthyroidism. Study-wide results and caveats: Most clonotypes expanded in thyroid above 0.001 frequency were present in blood too.

Other autoimmune diseases, uncontrolled infections, pregnancy and lactation each led to patient exclusion. TCR beta CDR3 regions were amplified from RNA transcripts. First-round RT-PCR used HTBI primers; second-round multiplex PCR followed. TCRdb re-analysed the multiplex PCR reads in MiXCR, keeping a single row per CDR3 protein. The table records around 1.1 million distinct CDR3 sequences, about 38% of them present only once. The specimen was peripheral blood or thyroid tissue (not recorded which). The chain uses TRBV28 and TRBJ2-7, with D perhaps matching TRBD2 (6 bases). The clonotype was recovered from an adult man with Graves' hyperthyroidism. The CDR3 here is CASETSLRYEQYF. As DNA, the CDR3 is TGTGCCAGTGAGACTAGTTTGAGGTACGAGCAGTACTTC.